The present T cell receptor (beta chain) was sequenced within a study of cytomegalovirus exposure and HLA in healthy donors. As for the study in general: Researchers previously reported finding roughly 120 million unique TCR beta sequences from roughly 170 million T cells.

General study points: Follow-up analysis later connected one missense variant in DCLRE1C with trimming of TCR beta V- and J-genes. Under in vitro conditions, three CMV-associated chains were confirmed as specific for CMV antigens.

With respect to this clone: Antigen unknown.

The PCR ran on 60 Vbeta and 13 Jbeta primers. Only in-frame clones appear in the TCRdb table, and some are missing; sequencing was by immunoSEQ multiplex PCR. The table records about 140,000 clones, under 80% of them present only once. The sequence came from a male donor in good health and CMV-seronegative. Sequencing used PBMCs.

The CDR3 DNA reads as TGTGCCAGTCAACCGGGTCCGGGCCCTGCCTTTGACTATGCGGGCTACACCTTC. It encodes CASQPGPGPAFDYAGYTF. V and J are TRBV19 and TRBJ1-2, with unresolved D. The CDR3 has 18 amino acids. Germline assignment: CDR1 LNHDA and CDR2 SQIVND (reference sequence). The V gene lost 8 bases and the J gene lost 8 bases, with 33 bases spanning the gap.